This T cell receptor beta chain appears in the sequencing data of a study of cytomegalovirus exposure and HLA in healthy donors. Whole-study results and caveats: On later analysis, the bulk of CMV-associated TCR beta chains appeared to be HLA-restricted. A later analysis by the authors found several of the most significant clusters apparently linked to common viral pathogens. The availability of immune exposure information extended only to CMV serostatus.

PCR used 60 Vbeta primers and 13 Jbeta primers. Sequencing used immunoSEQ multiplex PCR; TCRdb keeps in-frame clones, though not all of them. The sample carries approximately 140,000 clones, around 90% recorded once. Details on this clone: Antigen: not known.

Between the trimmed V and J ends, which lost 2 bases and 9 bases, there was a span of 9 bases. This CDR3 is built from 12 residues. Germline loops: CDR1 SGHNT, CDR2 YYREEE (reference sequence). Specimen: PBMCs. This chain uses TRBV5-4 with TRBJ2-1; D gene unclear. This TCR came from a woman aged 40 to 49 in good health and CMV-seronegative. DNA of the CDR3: TGTGCCAGCAGCTTAGGCCGCGGTGAGCAGTTCTTC. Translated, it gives CASSLGRGEQFF.